The 5 T cell receptor beta chains in this list originate from one sample, sequenced in a study of blood T cell repertoires in COVID-19. Sequenced by immunoSEQ multiplex PCR; TCRdb stores in-frame clones only, minus some. Among nearly 300,000 clones listed, more than 70% were seen once. Source material: peripheral blood. The receptor set was obtained from a woman in her 30s who had recovered from COVID-19.

The chain joins TRBV4-3 to TRBJ1-4; D gene ambiguous. The length of the CDR3 is 13 residues. Between the trimmed V and J ends, which lost 4 bases and 8 bases, there was a span of 11 bases. Germline lookup yields CDR1 LGHNA and CDR2 YSLEER. The CDR3 region has the DNA TGCGCCAGCAGCCGCCAGTCGGGGGAAAAACTGTTTTTT. This codes for CASSRQSGEKLFF.

V gene TRBV7-2 combines with J gene TRBJ2-7; 8 positions match TRBD2. The CDR3 has 15 amino acids. Trimming cost V 4 bases and J 3 bases; bases outside gene matches: 8. Germline CDR1 and CDR2: SGHTA and FQGNSA. The CDR3 coding sequence is TGTGCCAGCAGCTCCATTGCGGGGGGCCGCTACGAGCAGTACTTC. Encoded protein: CASSSIAGGRYEQYF.

The chain links TRBV5-4 to TRBJ2-7; 16 bases are a match to TRBD2. The CDR3 has 17 residues. Per the germline V gene, CDR1 is SGHNT and CDR2 is YYREEE (reference sequence). V shed 4 bases and J 2 bases; nucleotides not matched to a gene: 6. This CDR3 reads CASSAGTSGGAPYEQYF. The CDR3 region has the DNA TGTGCCAGCAGCGCCGGGACTAGCGGGGGGGCTCCCTACGAGCAGTACTTC.

This clone was detected a few times. The chain carries TRBV2 and TRBJ1-3; 7 bases align to TRBD1. With V trimmed by 4 bases and J by 7 bases, 7 bases remained unmatched. This CDR3 is built from 14 residues. Germline CDR1 and CDR2: SNHLY and FYNNEI. The CDR3 region is CASSGQGLRNTIYF. The DNA of the CDR3 is TGTGCCAGCAGTGGACAGGGATTGCGGAACACCATATATTTT.

This chain connects TRBV11-2 to TRBJ2-7; the D gene is possibly TRBD1 (6 bases). The CDR3 spans 12 residues. The germline V gene encodes CDR1 SGHAT and CDR2 FQNNGV. V was clipped by 1 base and J by 7 bases, with 8 bases between them. Here the CDR3 DNA reads TGTGCCAGCAGCTTAGCAGGGGAGGAGCAGTACTTC. It specifies CASSLAGEEQYF.